These 10 T cell receptor beta chains were sequenced from one sample in a study of blood T cell repertoires in COVID-19. Libraries were prepared by immunoSEQ multiplex PCR; TCRdb keeps only in-frame clonotypes and omits some of them. This table has about 260,000 clones, about 85% appearing once. Material for sequencing was peripheral blood. The receptor source for this set is a woman aged 45-60 years who had recovered from COVID-19.

Comments on this clone: The junction departs from germline at one end; a sequencing error may be responsible. V is TRBV15 and J is TRBJ1-1, with TRBD1 identical over 10 bases. The CDR3 length is 14 residues. Looked up from germline, CDR1 is LNHNV and CDR2 is YYDKDF (reference sequence). CDR3 in DNA: TGTGCCACCAGCGGGAACAGGGGCGAGACAGGGGGCATCTTT. Residues: CATSGNRGETGGIF.

The V call is TRBV28, the J call TRBJ1-4, with 7 positions matching TRBD1. The CDR3 extends over 16 amino acids. V gave up 4 bases and J gave up 2 bases; unmatched junction bases: 7. Germline lookup yields CDR1 MDHEN and CDR2 SYDVKM. The CDR3 here is CASSSSLRGTNEKLFF. The CDR3 DNA reads TGTGCCAGCAGTTCTTCCCTCAGGGGGACTAATGAAAAACTGTTTTTT.

The rearrangement joins TRBV11-3 to TRBJ2-7; D uncertain. The CDR3 is 14 amino acids. With 2 bases removed from V and 0 bases from J, the gap between germline ends came to 8 bases. CDR1 is SGHNT and CDR2 is YENEEA in the germline V gene. CDR3 bases: TGTGCCAGCAGCTTACATCGCAGCTCCTACGAGCAGTACTTC. Translation: CASSLHRSSYEQYF.

CDR3: CASSYVIQTGAYNEQFF. In DNA form, the CDR3 reads TGTGCCAGCAGTTACGTTATACAGACAGGGGCCTACAATGAGCAGTTCTTC. The chain uses TRBV6-2 or TRBV6-3 and TRBJ2-1, with 8 bases lining up with TRBD1. CDR1 is MNHEY and CDR2 is SVGEGT in the germline V gene. V lost 2 bases, J lost 2 bases, and 8 bases stayed unmatched. The CDR3 spans 17 residues.

V usage is TRBV19 and J usage is TRBJ2-7; D may be TRBD2 (7 bases). The CDR3 is 12 amino acids. Germline lookup yields CDR1 LNHDA and CDR2 SQIVND (reference sequence). V was cut by 7 bases and J by 3 bases, with 10 bases left in between. DNA of the CDR3: TGTGCCAGTAAGGGGGGGGGCTACGAGCAGTACTTC. This sequence encodes CASKGGGYEQYF. Full variable domain (missing parts from reference TRBV19 and TRBJ2-7): DGGITQSPKYLFRKEGQNVTLSCEQNLNHDAMYWYRQDPGQGLRLIYYSQIVNDFQKGDIAEGYSVSREKKESFPLTVTSAQKNPTAFYLCASKGGGYEQYFGPGTRLTVT.

V usage is TRBV6-1 and J usage is TRBJ1-2, with D possibly being TRBD1 (5 bases). The V and J ends lost 1 base and 4 bases respectively, with 16 bases between them. The germline gives CDR1 MNHNS, CDR2 SASEGT. This CDR3 comprises 16 residues. The CDR3 DNA reads TGTGCCAGCAGTGAAGGGTTAGGGGTGGCAGGCTATGGCTACACCTTC. The encoded protein is CASSEGLGVAGYGYTF.

The chain joins TRBV10-1 to TRBJ2-4; 8 nucleotides align to TRBD1. CDR3 length equals 17 residues. V was clipped by 8 bases and J by 0 bases; unmatched bases: 12. CDR1 and CDR2 (germline): WNHNN, SYGVQD (reference sequence). CDR3 sequence reads: CASPLRDRTLAKNIQYF. The CDR3 bases are TGCGCCAGCCCCTTGAGGGACAGGACCTTAGCCAAAAACATTCAGTACTTC.

This chain uses TRBV11-2 with TRBJ2-7; a weak D match, TRBD1 (5 bases). The length of the CDR3 is 15 residues. Germline CDR1 is SGHAT and CDR2 is FQNNGV. Trimming removed 0 bases from V and 0 bases from J, with 9 bases in between. This CDR3 is CASSLDRDSSYEQYF. The DNA for the CDR3 is TGTGCCAGCAGCTTAGATCGAGACAGCTCCTACGAGCAGTACTTC.

The rearrangement links TRBV7-2 to TRBJ2-1, with a weak D call TRBD2 (6 bases). V lost 4 bases to trimming and J lost 3 bases, with 13 bases between them. This CDR3 is built from 15 residues. From germline, CDR1 is SGHTA and CDR2 FQGNSA. DNA of the CDR3: TGTGCCAGCAGCTACAGCGGGCGGAACTACAATGAGCAGTTCTTC. Residues: CASSYSGRNYNEQFF.

This chain joins TRBV2 and TRBJ1-1, with a possible D match to TRBD1 (6 bases). The CDR3 runs to 13 residues. Germline V gene sequence: CDR1 SNHLY, CDR2 FYNNEI. Deletions cut 6 bases from V and 4 bases from J, with 12 bases between. DNA of the CDR3: TGTGCCAGCAGGAACAGGGTAAGCACTGAAGCTTTCTTT. Translated: CASRNRVSTEAFF.